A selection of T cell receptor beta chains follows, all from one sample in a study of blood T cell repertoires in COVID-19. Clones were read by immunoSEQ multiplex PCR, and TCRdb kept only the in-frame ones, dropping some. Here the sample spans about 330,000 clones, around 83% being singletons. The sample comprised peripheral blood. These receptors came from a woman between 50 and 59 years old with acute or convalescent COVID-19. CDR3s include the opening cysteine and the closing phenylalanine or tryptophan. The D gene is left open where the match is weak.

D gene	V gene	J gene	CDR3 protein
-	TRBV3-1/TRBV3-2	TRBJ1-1	CASSRQGSTEAFF
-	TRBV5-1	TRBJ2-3	CASSLGHASTDTQYF
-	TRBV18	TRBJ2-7	CASSPQQASTYEQYF
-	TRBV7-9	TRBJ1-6	CASSPDTYNSPLHF
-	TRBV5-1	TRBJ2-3	CASSLRDSDTQYF
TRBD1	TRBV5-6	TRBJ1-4	CASSTRTGVNEKLFF
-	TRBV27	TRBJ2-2	CASRRLGWTGELFF
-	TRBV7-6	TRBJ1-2	CASSLDWQSDFTSNGYTF
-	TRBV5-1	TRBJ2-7	CASSLMRSSYEQYF
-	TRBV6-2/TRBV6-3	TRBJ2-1	CASSSLQASSYNEQFF
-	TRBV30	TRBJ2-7	CAWLWGAEQYF
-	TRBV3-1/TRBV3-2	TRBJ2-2	CASTSIPAGLNTGELFF
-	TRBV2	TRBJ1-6	CASSELRQDNSPLHF
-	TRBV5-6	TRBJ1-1	CASEPGGPNTEAFF
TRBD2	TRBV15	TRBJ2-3	CATSRDHELAGTHTQYF